Below are 31 T cell receptor beta chains sequenced from a single sample in a study of T cells after yellow fever vaccination. TCRdb processed the 5' RACE reads anew with MiXCR; each CDR3 protein has one entry. The data hold 310,000 or so distinct CDR3 sequences, with around 3.9% observed a single time. Sequenced material: PBMCs, taken on the day of the yellow fever booster vaccination. The receptors come from a man aged 18-30 years who received the YFV17D yellow fever vaccine.

This clonotype was found many times. This chain uses TRBV5-6 with TRBJ2-1; D might be TRBD1 (6 bases). The CDR3 is made up of 12 amino acids. V dropped 3 bases and J dropped 9 bases, with 10 bases sitting between them. CDR1 and CDR2 from the germline V gene are SGHDT and YYEEEE. CDR3 nucleotides: TGTGCCAGCAGCTGGGGGCGGGTTGAGCAGTTCTTC. Its translation: CASSWGRVEQFF.

The rearrangement joins TRBV7-9 to TRBJ1-2; D is possibly TRBD1 (5 bases). This CDR3 is 13 amino acids long. Looked up from germline, CDR1 is SEHNR and CDR2 is FQNEAQ (reference sequence). Trimming removed 3 bases at V and 6 bases at J, with 11 bases between. CDR3 sequence: CASSFGGPDGYTF. CDR3 nucleotide sequence: TGTGCCAGCAGCTTCGGGGGTCCGGATGGCTACACCTTC.

This clonotype was found a few times. The chain is built from TRBV10-3 and TRBJ1-2, with a tentative D call TRBD1 (6 bases). The CDR3 totals 13 residues. The ends were cut back, 7 bases at V and 8 bases at J, with 17 bases in the middle. Germline V gives CDR1 ENHRY, CDR2 SYGVKD. The CDR3: CAIKEAGARGYTF. DNA of the CDR3: TGTGCCATCAAGGAGGCGGGGGCGAGGGGCTACACCTTC.

This clonotype appeared many times. This chain connects TRBV7-8 to TRBJ2-7; D remains unclear. This CDR3 has 13 amino acids. V dropped 5 bases and J dropped 6 bases, with 14 bases sitting between them. Germline V gene sequence: CDR1 SGHVS, CDR2 FQNEAQ. The CDR3 coding sequence is TGTGCCAGCAGCCCGGGCCCAGGCGGCGAGCAGTACTTC. The encoded protein is CASSPGPGGEQYF.

The table lists this clonotype with many counts. The V and J genes are TRBV4-3 and TRBJ2-6, with D tentatively TRBD1 or TRBD2 (6 bases each). Germline V gene data show CDR1 as LGHNA and CDR2 as YSLEER. The CDR3 runs to 18 residues. V was shortened by 2 bases and J by 0 bases, with 14 bases between the two germline ends. The CDR3 DNA sequence: TGCGCCAGCAGCCAACAGCAGGAGGGGGGCTCTGGGGCCAACGTCCTGACTTTC. Translating gives CASSQQQEGGSGANVLTF.

V is TRBV9 and J is TRBJ2-7; D might be TRBD2 (5 bases). V was pared by 0 bases and J by 5 bases, with 12 bases between. This CDR3 region has 14 residues. Germline V lookup: CDR1 SGDLS, CDR2 YYNGEE. CDR3 nucleotides: TGTGCCAGCAGCGTAGATGGGCGGACTGACGAGCAGTACTTC. This translates into CASSVDGRTDEQYF.

The V gene is TRBV4-3, the J gene TRBJ1-6, with D possibly matching TRBD1 (6 bases). This CDR3 is built from 18 residues. V lost 0 bases, J lost 15 bases, and 27 bases lay in between. Per the germline V gene, CDR1 is LGHNA and CDR2 is YSLEER. CDR3 nucleotide sequence: TGCGCCAGCAGCCAAGATGTTACTCCAGGGGTTTTTGGGAGTTTCCTCCACTTT. It yields the protein CASSQDVTPGVFGSFLHF.

This clonotype was recorded a few times. The chain combines TRBV6-1 with TRBJ1-4, with D possibly matching TRBD1 (5 bases). The CDR3 sequence is 15 residues long. Per germline, CDR1 MNHNS and CDR2 SASEGT. V gave up 2 bases and J gave up 3 bases, with 10 bases separating them. The CDR3 coding sequence is TGTGCCAGCAGTGAATTTGGGGCTGCTAATGAAAAACTGTTTTTT. Translated: CASSEFGAANEKLFF.

This clonotype was counted ten times or more. The V gene is TRBV6-5, the J gene TRBJ2-2; D is ambiguous. V lost 5 bases and J 2 bases, leaving 9 bases between the germline ends. This CDR3 contains 14 residues. Germline V lookup: CDR1 MNHEY, CDR2 SVGAGI. CDR3 sequence reads: CASSVRLNTGELFF. The DNA for the CDR3 is TGTGCCAGCAGTGTGCGGCTCAACACCGGGGAGCTGTTTTTT.

This clonotype has at least ten counts. V is TRBV6-5 and J is TRBJ1-6, with TRBD1 as a possible D gene (5 bases). Germline CDR1 is MNHEY and CDR2 is SVGAGI. The CDR3 spans 19 residues. Trimming took 1 base from V and 0 from J, leaving 16 bases between them. CDR3 amino acids: CASSYYRNPSSSYNSPLHF. The DNA of the CDR3 is TGTGCCAGCAGTTACTACAGGAATCCGTCCAGCTCCTATAATTCACCCCTCCACTTT.

The rearrangement joins TRBV4-3 to TRBJ2-7, with TRBD2 matching 11 bases. In germline, CDR1 is LGHNA, CDR2 YSLEER. This CDR3 is 17 amino acids long. J lost 3 bases, V lost 4 bases, and 11 bases had no gene match. The CDR3 nucleotides read TGCGCCAGCAGCCGCACCCGCCTAGCGGGGGGCTTCTACGAGCAGTACTTC. This translates into CASSRTRLAGGFYEQYF.

J is TRBJ2-1 and V is TRBV9; TRBD1 is a possible D gene (6 bases). This CDR3 contains 15 residues. CDR1 and CDR2 (germline): SGDLS, YYNGEE. V lost 1 base, J lost 4 bases, and 12 bases lay in between. This CDR3 is CASSVYRDNYNEQFF. Written as DNA, the CDR3 is TGTGCCAGCAGCGTATACCGGGACAATTACAATGAGCAGTTCTTC.

This clonotype was recorded a few times. V usage is TRBV2 and J usage is TRBJ1-6; no clear D. The CDR3 loop spans 11 amino acids. Germline CDR1 reads SNHLY; CDR2 reads FYNNEI. V was shortened by 6 bases and J by 10 bases, with 7 bases between the two germline ends. The DNA for the CDR3 is TGTGCCAGCAGCCTCCGGTCACCCCTCCACTTT. This encodes CASSLRSPLHF.

The CDR3 reads CSARQGREQYV. DNA of the CDR3: TGCAGTGCTAGACAGGGAAGGGAGCAGTACGTC. The J gene is TRBJ2-7, the V gene TRBV20-1; perhaps TRBD1 as D (5 bases). The CDR3 totals 11 residues. V was cut by 2 bases and J by 7 bases, with 9 bases left in between. CDR1 and CDR2 from the germline V gene are DFQATT and SNEGSKA (reference sequence).

This clonotype was recorded at least ten times. V is TRBV28 and J is TRBJ1-4, with 9 nucleotides matching TRBD1. CDR3 length: 15 residues. The trim removed 7 bases at V and 8 bases at J, leaving 11 bases unmatched. Germline CDR1 MDHEN, CDR2 SYDVKM. CDR3 nucleotides: TGTGCCAGCAAACCACAGGGGGCAACTAGAGAAAAACTGTTTTTT. Protein sequence: CASKPQGATREKLFF.

This chain links TRBV7-2 with TRBJ2-1; D not certain. Germline-derived CDR1 and CDR2 are SGHTA and FQGNSA. This CDR3 contains 12 residues. V lost 5 bases to trimming and J lost 9 bases, with 11 bases between them. The CDR3 DNA sequence: TGTGCCAGCAGCCCTAACGACGGTGAGCAGTTCTTC. It is translated as CASSPNDGEQFF.

This clonotype showed up just a few times. The chain joins TRBV24-1 to TRBJ2-7; no firm D call. Germline values: CDR1 KGHDR, CDR2 SFDVKD. Trimming shortened V by 2 bases and J by 0 bases, and 13 bases separated the two germline ends. The length of the CDR3 is 16 residues. CDR3 coding DNA: TGTGCCACCAGTGATTCTGCAGAAAGAAGCTCCTACGAGCAGTACTTC. Its protein is CATSDSAERSSYEQYF.

The chain has TRBV6-2 or TRBV6-3 and TRBJ1-1; TRBD1 is a possible D gene (6 bases). Between the trimmed V and J ends, which lost 8 bases and 0 bases, there was a span of 13 bases. The CDR3 spans 14 residues. Germline V lookup: CDR1 MNHEY, CDR2 SVGEGT. CDR3 residues: CASLRGPLNTEAFF. The CDR3 DNA follows: TGTGCCAGCTTACGGGGGCCGCTGAACACTGAAGCTTTCTTT.

This chain joins TRBV28 and TRBJ2-3, with TRBD1 identical over 8 bases. Looked up from germline, CDR1 is MDHEN and CDR2 is SYDVKM. V shed 8 bases, J shed 6 bases, and the junction held 10 bases outside the gene matches. The CDR3 runs to 14 residues. CDR3 loop: CASGGGQDFDTQYF. Written as DNA, the CDR3 is TGTGCCAGCGGTGGGGGACAGGACTTTGATACGCAGTATTTT.

The sample holds many counts of this clonotype. J is TRBJ1-1 and V is TRBV5-1; a possible D gene is TRBD1 (5 bases). V lost 4 bases and J lost 7, with 14 bases in between. CDR1 and CDR2 (germline): SGHRS, YFSETQ. This CDR3 contains 13 residues. The CDR3 DNA follows: TGCGCCAGCAGCCCTTCGGGGGGAGGTGAAGCTTTCTTT. Translating it yields CASSPSGGGEAFF.

This clonotype appeared many times. This sequence joins TRBV7-3 and TRBJ2-7; D is perhaps TRBD2 (6 bases). The V end lost 5 bases, the J end lost 2 bases, and 13 bases lay between the germline ends. The CDR3 spans 14 residues. Germline CDR1 SGHTA, CDR2 FQGTGA. The CDR3 DNA sequence: TGTGCCAGCAGCCCCTACGGCGGGGCCTACGAGCAGTACTTC. Translated: CASSPYGGAYEQYF.

The sample holds many counts of this clonotype. This chain joins TRBV7-3 and TRBJ2-5; TRBD2 is a possible D gene (6 bases). CDR3 length: 15 amino acids. Germline loops: CDR1 SGHTA, CDR2 FQGTGA. Trimming removed 5 bases from V and 5 bases from J, with 18 bases in between. The CDR3 loop reads CASSQIDFRGETQYF. CDR3 bases: TGTGCCAGCAGCCAAATAGACTTCCGGGGGGAGACCCAGTACTTC.

The rearrangement joins TRBV20-1 to TRBJ2-3; 14 positions match TRBD2. The junction had 9 bases not matched to a gene; V was cut back by 6 bases and J by 1 base. Germline CDR1 is DFQATT and CDR2 is SNEGSKA (reference sequence). There are 17 residues in the CDR3. The CDR3 sequence: CSAPTSGGAGGTDTQYF. CDR3 nucleotides: TGCAGTGCACCGACTAGCGGGGGGGCAGGAGGCACAGATACGCAGTATTTT.

This clonotype occurred many times. The chain uses TRBV7-9 and TRBJ1-5, with D unresolved. Germline V gene data show CDR1 as SEHNR and CDR2 as FQNEAQ (reference sequence). The CDR3 is 14 amino acids. V lost 2 bases to trimming and J lost 4 bases, with 9 bases between them. CDR3 coding DNA: TGTGCCAGCAGCTTAACAGATCCTAATCAGCCCCAGCATTTT. Its protein is CASSLTDPNQPQHF.

This clonotype was seen a handful of times. The chain employs TRBV20-1 and TRBJ1-1; D is unclear. V lost 3 bases to trimming and J lost 1 base, with 9 bases between them. Germline loops: CDR1 DFQATT, CDR2 SNEGSKA (reference sequence). The CDR3 runs to 13 residues. CDR3 loop: CSARPARNTEAFF. CDR3 sequence (DNA): TGCAGTGCTAGGCCTGCCAGGAACACTGAAGCTTTCTTT.

This clonotype was seen many times. The chain is built from TRBV4-3 and TRBJ1-1; D gene uncertain. The CDR3 consists of 17 residues. The germline V and J ends were trimmed by 11 bases and 5 bases, with 30 bases remaining between them. In germline, CDR1 is LGHNA, CDR2 YSLEER. The CDR3 sequence is CAASRSAGPVRRTEAFF. The DNA for the CDR3 is TGCGCCGCCAGCAGGTCGGCTGGTCCCGTGCGAAGGACTGAAGCTTTCTTT.

Ten or more counts support this clonotype. This CDR3 reads CASSLGGSLTFF. DNA for the CDR3: TGCGCCAGCAGCTTGGGAGGCAGTTTGACTTTCTTT. V gene TRBV5-1 combines with J gene TRBJ1-1; no definite D call. CDR3 length: 12 amino acids. Germline lookup yields CDR1 SGHRS and CDR2 YFSETQ. Trimming shortened V by 0 bases and J by 12 bases, and 12 bases separated the two germline ends.

The rearrangement links TRBV7-2 to TRBJ2-5; D is tentatively TRBD1 or TRBD2 (6 bases each). Trimming took 5 bases from V and 5 from J, leaving 15 bases between them. The CDR3 contains 14 residues. Looked up from germline, CDR1 is SGHTA and CDR2 is FQGNSA. The CDR3 spells CASSIQGRGETQYF. CDR3 in DNA: TGTGCCAGCAGCATACAGGGTCGGGGGGAGACCCAGTACTTC.

This clonotype has more than one count but fewer than ten. The rearrangement uses TRBV7-2 and TRBJ2-6; D remains unclear. The CDR3 is made up of 13 amino acids. Germline V CDR1 and CDR2: SGHTA, FQGNSA. Trimming removed 0 bases at V and 5 bases at J, with 2 bases between. The CDR3 loop is CASSLAWANVLTF. The CDR3 DNA sequence: TGTGCCAGCAGCTTAGCCTGGGCCAACGTCCTGACTTTC. Supplemented by reference TRBV7-2 and TRBJ2-6, the full variable domain reads GAGVSQSPSNKVTEKGKDVELRCDPISGHTALYWYRQSLGQGLEFLIYFQGNSAPDKSGLPSDRFSAERTGGSVSTLTIQRTQQEDSAVYLCASSLAWANVLTFGAGSRLTVL.

The rearrangement links TRBV5-6 to TRBJ2-7; the D gene could be TRBD1 or TRBD2 (5 bases each). Germline V gene data show CDR1 as SGHDT and CDR2 as YYEEEE. There are 13 residues in the CDR3. Trimming pared 2 bases from V and 3 bases from J, leaving 9 bases between. CDR3 region: CASSFGTVYEQYF. The CDR3 nucleotides are TGTGCCAGCAGCTTTGGGACGGTCTACGAGCAGTACTTC. Full variable domain (outside the CDR3, taken from reference TRBV5-6 and TRBJ2-7): DAGVTQSPTHLIKTRGQQVTLRCSPKSGHDTVSWYQQALGQGPQFIFQYYEEEERQRGNFPDRFSGHQFPNYSSELNVNALLLGDSALYLCASSFGTVYEQYFGPGTRLTVT.

In its sample, this clonotype was seen many times. The chain joins TRBV6-2 or TRBV6-3 to TRBJ1-5; no definite D call. The germline V gene has CDR1 MNHEY and CDR2 SVGEGT. Between the trimmed V and J ends, which lost 4 bases and 6 bases, there was a span of 7 bases. The CDR3 has 12 residues. The CDR3: CASSSGGQPQHF. CDR3 DNA: TGTGCCAGCAGTTCGGGAGGTCAGCCCCAGCATTTT.